The T cell receptor (beta chain) described here comes from a study of siplizumab effects on memory and regulatory T cells. Study-level results: Naive T cells appeared more diverse than memory cells and seemed to be major alloresponse contributors. Sequences below about 10^-5 frequency were poorly captured, and few alloreactive clones mapped to unstimulated subsets. Mean Treg-derived proportions of mappable alloreactive CD4+ clones were roughly 70% for siplizumab and 25% to 30% for controls.

CDR1 SGHTA and CDR2 FQGNSA come from the germline V gene. Losses at the gene ends were 2 bases for V and 6 bases for J; bases not matched to a gene: 3. The CDR3 extends over 13 amino acids. The assay was immunoSEQ multiplex PCR, and TCRdb's table has in-frame clones only and misses some. The sample contains some 97,000 clones, around 90% of which appear only once. Note on this clone: Its antigen is unknown.

This TCR came from a human donor in good health. Sequenced: Tregs sorted from blood. This chain links TRBV7-2 with TRBJ2-7; 8 positions match TRBD1. The CDR3 reads CASSLQQGAEQYF. The CDR3, as DNA: TGTGCCAGCAGCTTACAGCAGGGGGCCGAGCAGTACTTC.